The next 16 T cell receptor beta chains were all read from a single sample in a study of T cell responses to AZD1222 COVID-19 vaccine. Only in-frame clones appear in the TCRdb table, and some are missing; sequencing was by immunoSEQ multiplex PCR. The table includes around 120,000 clones, more than 65% detected once. The sample here was peripheral blood, taken 28 days after the second AZD1222 dose. These receptors were collected from an adult who received the AZD1222 COVID-19 vaccine.

The chain recombines TRBV4-3 with TRBJ2-6; D is undetermined. Germline V gives CDR1 LGHNA, CDR2 YSLEER. CDR3 length equals 17 residues. V was cut by 0 bases and J by 0 bases, with 9 bases left in between. The CDR3 nucleotides read TGCGCCAGCAGCCAAGATGGGCCAGTCTCTGGGGCCAACGTCCTGACTTTC. As protein: CASSQDGPVSGANVLTF.

The genes are TRBV28 and TRBJ1-6; D might be TRBD1 (5 bases). Per germline, CDR1 MDHEN and CDR2 SYDVKM. The CDR3 runs 17 residues. The V gene lost 4 bases and the J gene lost 6 bases, with 19 bases spanning the gap. In DNA form, the CDR3 reads TGTGCCAGCAGTTCCACACCACACAGGCTACTTAATTCACCCCTCCACTTT. Encoded protein: CASSSTPHRLLNSPLHF.

The chain employs TRBV2 and TRBJ2-3, with 13 bases fitting TRBD2. CDR1 is SNHLY, CDR2 FYNNEI, per germline. The J segment lost 3 bases and the V segment lost 6 bases, leaving 6 bases of the junction unmatched. The CDR3 runs to 16 residues. CDR3 DNA: TGTGCCAGCAGAAGGACTAGCGGGGGTTTAACAGATACGCAGTATTTT. Translated: CASRRTSGGLTDTQYF.

The genes are TRBV7-9 and TRBJ1-3; D is ambiguous. The CDR3 consists of 15 residues. The ends were cut back, 2 bases at V and 7 bases at J, with 15 bases in the middle. In germline, CDR1 is SEHNR, CDR2 FQNEAQ (reference sequence). CDR3 sequence: CASSLSSALGNTIYF. The CDR3 DNA reads TGTGCCAGCAGCTTAAGCTCGGCCCTGGGGAACACCATATATTTT.

The chain uses TRBV11-1 and TRBJ2-7, with D uncertain. V gave up 6 bases and J gave up 0 bases, with 12 bases separating them. From germline, CDR1 is SGHAT and CDR2 FQDESV (reference sequence). The CDR3 consists of 14 residues. The CDR3 here is CASRSGSRSYEQYF. DNA for the CDR3: TGTGCCAGCAGATCCGGGTCCCGCTCCTACGAGCAGTACTTC.

This clone appeared a single time. This chain joins TRBV2 and TRBJ1-2; perhaps TRBD1 as D (6 bases). V gave up 7 bases and J gave up 5 bases, with 20 bases separating them. Germline-derived CDR1 and CDR2 are SNHLY and FYNNEI. CDR3 length equals 15 residues. The CDR3 sequence: CASILKSGGAYGYTF. CDR3 bases: TGTGCCAGCATCCTCAAGTCGGGGGGCGCATATGGCTACACCTTC.

The chain carries TRBV5-6 and TRBJ1-2; 7 positions match TRBD1. J was trimmed by 5 bases and V by 2 bases; bases with no gene match: 12. Germline loops: CDR1 SGHDT, CDR2 YYEEEE. The CDR3 runs to 16 residues. The CDR3 DNA is TGTGCCAGCAGCTTCGAAACCGGGACAGAGTTTTATGGCTACACCTTC. Translated: CASSFETGTEFYGYTF.

Many counts were recorded for this clone. The chain is built from TRBV7-3 and TRBJ1-1, with a tentative D call TRBD1 (5 bases). The CDR3 length is 14 residues. V was clipped by 3 bases and J by 3 bases, with 11 bases between them. Germline V gene sequence: CDR1 SGHTA, CDR2 FQGTGA. CDR3 nucleotides: TGTGCCAGCAGCTTTTCAGGGTCGGACACTGAAGCTTTCTTT. Its translation is CASSFSGSDTEAFF.

The gene calls are TRBV4-2 and TRBJ2-7, with 10 nucleotides matching TRBD1. In germline, CDR1 is LGHNA, CDR2 YNFKEQ. The CDR3 length is 14 residues. V gave up 5 bases and J gave up 0 bases; unmatched junction bases: 1. The CDR3 DNA reads TGTGCCAGCAGCTGGACAGGGGGCTCCTACGAGCAGTACTTC. Amino acid sequence: CASSWTGGSYEQYF.

The chain recombines TRBV11-3 with TRBJ2-3; 11 positions match TRBD2. The CDR3 runs 16 residues. CDR1 and CDR2 from the germline V gene are SGHNT and YENEEA. With V trimmed by 1 base and J by 0 bases, 0 bases remained unmatched. The DNA for the CDR3 is TGTGCCAGCAGCTTAGGACTAGCGGGGAGCACAGATACGCAGTATTTT. Residues: CASSLGLAGSTDTQYF.

The chain uses TRBV7-2 and TRBJ2-7; TRBD1 agrees at 7 bases. CDR3 length: 15 residues. Germline CDR1 reads SGHTA; CDR2 reads FQGNSA. V dropped 5 bases and J dropped 1; count of bases not matched to a gene: 8. The CDR3 here is CASSPRQGGSYEQYF. The CDR3 DNA follows: TGTGCCAGCAGCCCCCGACAGGGTGGGTCCTACGAGCAGTACTTC. Supplemented by reference TRBV7-2 and TRBJ2-7, the full variable domain reads GAGVSQSPSNKVTEKGKDVELRCDPISGHTALYWYRQSLGQGLEFLIYFQGNSAPDKSGLPSDRFSAERTGGSVSTLTIQRTQQEDSAVYLCASSPRQGGSYEQYFGPGTRLTVT.

CDR3 sequence reads: CASGRGDKYSPNGYTF. In DNA form, the CDR3 reads TGTGCCAGCGGGAGGGGGGACAAGTATAGTCCGAATGGCTACACCTTC. V usage is TRBV28 and J usage is TRBJ1-2; tentatively, D is TRBD1 (6 bases). The V gene's germline CDR1 is MDHEN and CDR2 SYDVKM. Trimming removed 8 bases from V and 6 bases from J, with 25 bases in between. This CDR3 has 16 residues.

The chain combines TRBV5-4 with TRBJ1-2; possibly TRBD1 for D (5 bases). CDR3 length: 14 residues. Looked up from germline, CDR1 is SGHNT and CDR2 is YYREEE (reference sequence). Trimming took 0 bases from V and 4 from J, leaving 10 bases between them. CDR3 sequence reads: CASSLETAGYGYTF. The CDR3 DNA is TGTGCCAGCAGCTTGGAGACAGCGGGCTATGGCTACACCTTC. The variable domain in full, completed from reference TRBV5-4 and TRBJ1-2, reads ETGVTQSPTHLIKTRGQQVTLRCSSQSGHNTVSWYQQALGQGPQFIFQYYREEENGRGNFPPRFSGLQFPNYSSELNVNALELDDSALYLCASSLETAGYGYTFGSGTRLTVV.

The chain combines TRBV28 with TRBJ2-2, with TRBD1 matching 8 bases. The trim removed 1 base at V and 6 bases at J, leaving 22 bases unmatched. CDR3 length equals 21 residues. CDR1 MDHEN and CDR2 SYDVKM come from the germline V gene. The CDR3 spells CASSLFWAGGGWRTVPGELFF. As DNA, the CDR3 is TGTGCCAGCAGTTTATTTTGGGCAGGGGGCGGTTGGCGGACGGTCCCCGGGGAGCTGTTTTTT.

The chain combines TRBV7-3 with TRBJ2-3; TRBD2 aligns across 12 bases. Germline assignment: CDR1 SGHTA and CDR2 FQGTGA. The CDR3 consists of 17 residues. V shed 3 bases, J shed 4 bases, and the junction held 8 bases outside the gene matches. CDR3 protein: CASSLTGLAGISDTQYF. The CDR3, as DNA: TGTGCCAGCAGCTTGACCGGACTAGCGGGGATTTCAGATACGCAGTATTTT.

As concerns this clone: An end of the junction does not agree with germline; a read error may underlie this. The chain couples TRBV5-1 to TRBJ1-2; 7 bases match TRBD1. This CDR3 region has 17 residues. Germline V gene lookup returns CDR1 SGHRS and CDR2 YFSETQ. The CDR3 region has the DNA TGCGCCCGCAGCTGGGGGGGCTCAGGGGGAGCTAACTATGGCTACACCTTC. The encoded protein is CARSWGGSGGANYGYTF.